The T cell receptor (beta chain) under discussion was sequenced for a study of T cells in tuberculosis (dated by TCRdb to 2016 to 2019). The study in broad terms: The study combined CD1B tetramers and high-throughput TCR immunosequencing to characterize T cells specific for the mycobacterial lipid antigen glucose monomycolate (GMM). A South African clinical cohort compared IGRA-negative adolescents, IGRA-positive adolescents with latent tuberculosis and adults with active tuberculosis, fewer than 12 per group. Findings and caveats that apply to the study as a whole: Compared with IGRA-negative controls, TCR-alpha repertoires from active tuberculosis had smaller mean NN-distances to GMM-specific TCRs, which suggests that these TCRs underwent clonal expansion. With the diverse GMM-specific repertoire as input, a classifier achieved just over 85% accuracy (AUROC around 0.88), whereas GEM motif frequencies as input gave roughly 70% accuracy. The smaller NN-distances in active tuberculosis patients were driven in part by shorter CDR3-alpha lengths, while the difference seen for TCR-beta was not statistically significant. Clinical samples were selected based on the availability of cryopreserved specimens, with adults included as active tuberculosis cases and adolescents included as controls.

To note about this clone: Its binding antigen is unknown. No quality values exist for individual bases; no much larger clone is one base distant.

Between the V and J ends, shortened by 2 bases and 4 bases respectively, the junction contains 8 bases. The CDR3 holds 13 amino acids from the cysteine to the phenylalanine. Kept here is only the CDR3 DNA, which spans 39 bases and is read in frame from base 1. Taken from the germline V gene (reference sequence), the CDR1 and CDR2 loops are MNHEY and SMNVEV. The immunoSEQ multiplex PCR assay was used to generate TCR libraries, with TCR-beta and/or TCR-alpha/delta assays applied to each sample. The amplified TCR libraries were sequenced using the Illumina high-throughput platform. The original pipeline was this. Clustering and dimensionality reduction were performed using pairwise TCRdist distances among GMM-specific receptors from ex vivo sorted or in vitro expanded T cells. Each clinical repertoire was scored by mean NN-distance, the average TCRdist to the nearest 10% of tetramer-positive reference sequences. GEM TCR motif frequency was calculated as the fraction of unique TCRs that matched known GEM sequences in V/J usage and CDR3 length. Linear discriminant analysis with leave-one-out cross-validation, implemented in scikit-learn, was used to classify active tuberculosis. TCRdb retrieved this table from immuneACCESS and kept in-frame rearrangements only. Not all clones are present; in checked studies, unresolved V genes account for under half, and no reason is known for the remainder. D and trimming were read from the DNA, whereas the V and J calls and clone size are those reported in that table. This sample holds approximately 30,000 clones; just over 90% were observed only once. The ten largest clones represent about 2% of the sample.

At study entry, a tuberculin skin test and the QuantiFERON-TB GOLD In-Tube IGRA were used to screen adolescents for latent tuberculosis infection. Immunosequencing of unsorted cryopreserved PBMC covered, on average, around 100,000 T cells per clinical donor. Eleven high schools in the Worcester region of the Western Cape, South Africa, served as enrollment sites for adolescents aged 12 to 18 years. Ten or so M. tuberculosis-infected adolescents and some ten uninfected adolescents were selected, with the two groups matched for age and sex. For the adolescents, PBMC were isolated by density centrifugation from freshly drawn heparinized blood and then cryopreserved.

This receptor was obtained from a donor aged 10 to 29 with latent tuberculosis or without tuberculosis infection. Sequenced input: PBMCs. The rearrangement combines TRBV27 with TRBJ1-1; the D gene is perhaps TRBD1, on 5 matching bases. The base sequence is TGTGCCAGCAGTTTAGAGACAGCCACTGAAGCTTTCTTT. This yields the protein CASSLETATEAFF.